This TCR beta chain was sequenced during a study of T cell repertoires in cytomegalovirus infection. Study overall: CMV infection and matching HLA type were both indicated by public TCR beta signatures.

This clonotype came up many times. Its antigen is still unknown. With 5 bases removed from V and 8 bases from J, the gap between germline ends came to 15 bases. Germline loops: CDR1 SNHLY, CDR2 FYNNEI. The CDR3 totals 13 residues. General study results and limits: There were carriers of CMV plus the relevant HLA, and cumulative public TCR beta family frequency identified them. Clonotype analysis showed dominance of the ex vivo response by HLA-C-restricted CMV-specific TCR beta clonotypes.

TCRdb redid the calling of the reads with MiXCR, one entry per CDR3 protein. This sample carries roughly 600,000 distinct CDR3 sequences, 20% to 25% of them seen once, and the ten largest clones take 6.5% to 10%. Sample: CD8+ T cells from PBMCs. The TCR sequence derives from a human donor in good health (CMV status not recorded). Some clones in this sample may be carry-over from other donors' samples. The J gene is TRBJ1-1, the V gene TRBV2; D not certain. CDR3 sequence (DNA): TGTGCCAGCAGTCACAACCCGGCCACGGAAGCTTTCTTT. Amino acids: CASSHNPATEAFF.